This entry describes one T cell receptor beta chain. The CDR3 covers 14 residues. Trimming left V 6 bases short and J 0 bases short, with 11 bases between. CDR1 LNHDA and CDR2 SQIVND come from the germline V gene (reference sequence). In the original analysis: Reference gene primers were amplified, and this amplification served to estimate nucleated cell counts. Generated by immunoSEQ multiplex PCR, the TCRdb table keeps only in-frame clones and is missing some. V, J and clone size are those of that table, while D and trimming were read from the DNA. The data contain some 80,000 clones, 84% of them seen just once; the ten biggest clones take up around 22%. The data belong to a study of blood T cell repertoires in COVID-19. Whole-study context: Sites across the United States, Italy and Spain contributed samples from acute and convalescent COVID-19. T cells, B-cell-depleted T cells, or PBMCs provided the cDNA or gDNA that served as material.

The rearrangement links TRBV19 to TRBJ1-2; maybe TRBD1 (6 bases). The specimen was peripheral blood. The clonotype was recovered from a woman between 50 and 59 years old with acute or convalescent COVID-19. The chain's CDR3 is CASRSGGPNYGYTF. The CDR3 DNA reads as TGTGCCAGTAGGTCGGGGGGCCCTAACTATGGCTACACCTTC.